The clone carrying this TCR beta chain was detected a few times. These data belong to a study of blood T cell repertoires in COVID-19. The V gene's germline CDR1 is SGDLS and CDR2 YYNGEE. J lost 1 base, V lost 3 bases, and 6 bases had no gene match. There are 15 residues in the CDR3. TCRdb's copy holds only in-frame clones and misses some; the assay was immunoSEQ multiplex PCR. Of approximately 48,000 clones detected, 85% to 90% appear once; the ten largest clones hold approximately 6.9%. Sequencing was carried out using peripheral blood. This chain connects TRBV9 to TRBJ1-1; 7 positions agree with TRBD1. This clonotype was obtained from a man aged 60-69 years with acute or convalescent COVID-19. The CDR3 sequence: CASSGRTGWNTEAFF. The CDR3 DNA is TGTGCCAGCAGCGGTCGGACAGGTTGGAACACTGAAGCTTTCTTT. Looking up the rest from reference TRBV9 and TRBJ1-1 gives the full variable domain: DSGVTQTPKHLITATGQRVTLRCSPRSGDLSVYWYQQSLDQGLQFLIQYYNGEERAKGNILERFSAQQFPDLHSELNLSSLELGDSALYFCASSGRTGWNTEAFFGQGTRLTVV.